Presented here are 22 T cell receptor beta chains from one specimen sequenced in a study of regulatory T cells in long-lasting Graves disease (dated by TCRdb to the early 2020s). Explained via the paper, the time point label denotes: persistent/refractory GD, antithyroid drugs over 5 years with positive TRAb. For both TCR sequencing and RNA sequencing, RNA was extracted from PBMCs using TRIzol. The method was multiplex PCR. Sequencing relied on an Illumina HiSeq 4000. CDR3 regions were amplified by Arm-PCR with iRepertoire HTBI primers to construct TCR beta libraries. In TCRdb, the public reads were trimmed at Q25 with fastp and aligned with MiXCR, with productive beta chains retained. CDR3 protein duplicates are merged, each entry listing the most common genes and DNA. The table for this sample lists 250,000 to 300,000 distinct CDR3 sequences; 22% of them were counted only once. Approximately 53% of the sample is taken by the ten largest.

The sample was peripheral blood mononuclear cells (PBMCs), taken when the disease was refractory, from a patient treated with antithyroid drugs. The receptors derive from a female donor with Graves disease.

This clonotype was observed a handful of times. The chain uses TRBV6-1 and TRBJ2-4; D might be TRBD2 (6 bases). Germline V gene lookup returns CDR1 MNHNS and CDR2 SASEGT. The CDR3 has 16 residues. The ends were cut back, 7 bases at V and 0 bases at J, with 16 bases in the middle. The CDR3 loop reads CASNSDGGLAKNIQYF. The CDR3 DNA reads as TGTGCCAGCAACTCGGACGGGGGACTAGCCAAAAACATTCAGTACTTC.

This clonotype was counted between two and nine times. The genes are TRBV3-1 and TRBJ2-7, with 8 bases identical to TRBD1. This CDR3 is 12 amino acids long. Looked up from germline, CDR1 is LGHDT and CDR2 is YNNKEL (reference sequence). Trimming took 6 bases from V and 5 from J; bases not matched to a gene: 3. CDR3 coding DNA: TGTGCCAGCAGAAGCAGGGGGCACGAGCAGTACTTC. It is translated as CASRSRGHEQYF.

V is TRBV3-1 and J is TRBJ2-7, with 10 bases fitting TRBD2. V gave up 1 base and J gave up 6 bases; unmatched junction bases: 9. Germline CDR1 is LGHDT and CDR2 is YNNKEL (reference sequence). The CDR3 contains 16 residues. The CDR3 region has the DNA TGTGCCAGCAGCCAAGGGGTAGCGGGAGGTTTTGGCGAGCAGTACTTC. Translation gives CASSQGVAGGFGEQYF.

The chain combines TRBV7-2 with TRBJ2-3; D is possibly TRBD1 or TRBD2 (5 bases each). The CDR3 is made up of 16 amino acids. The germline V gene encodes CDR1 SGHTA and CDR2 FQGNSA. V was cut by 3 bases and J by 3 bases, with 16 bases left in between. The CDR3 is CASSFWGRGTTDTQYF. The DNA of the CDR3 is TGTGCCAGCAGCTTCTGGGGAAGAGGGACGACAGATACGCAGTATTTT.

In its sample, this clonotype was seen many times. The chain has TRBV28 and TRBJ2-5, with D maybe TRBD2 (5 bases). This CDR3 has 15 amino acids. Germline CDR1 MDHEN, CDR2 SYDVKM. V was cut by 3 bases and J by 2 bases, with 13 bases left in between. The CDR3 DNA sequence: TGTGCCAGCAGTTTTCCCCGGACTCCACAAGAGACCCAGTACTTC. Its protein product is CASSFPRTPQETQYF. Complete variable domain (other parts from reference TRBV28 and TRBJ2-5): DVKVTQSSRYLVKRTGEKVFLECVQDMDHENMFWYRQDPGLGLRLIYFSYDVKMKEKGDIPEGYSVSREKKERFSLILESASTNQTSMYLCASSFPRTPQETQYFGPGTRLLVL.

This clonotype was counted a few times. The J gene is TRBJ2-7, the V gene TRBV6-1; 10 nucleotides line up with TRBD2. CDR3 length: 15 amino acids. Germline V gene sequence: CDR1 MNHNS, CDR2 SASEGT. After removal of 6 bases from V and 1 base from J, the junction contained 6 bases not matched to a gene. The CDR3: CASRLSSGSSYEQYF. As DNA, the CDR3 is TGTGCCAGCAGACTTTCTAGCGGGAGTTCCTACGAGCAGTACTTC.

This clonotype was counted between two and nine times. This chain joins TRBV7-9 and TRBJ2-2, with D possibly being TRBD1 or TRBD2 (5 bases each). The CDR3 is 15 residues long. Trimming removed 2 bases at V and 7 bases at J, with 14 bases between. Germline V gives CDR1 SEHNR, CDR2 FQNEAQ (reference sequence). The CDR3 DNA reads as TGTGCCAGCAGCTTAAGATGGGGGTCGAGCGGGGAGCTGTTTTTT. This translates into CASSLRWGSSGELFF.

There are a few counts of this clonotype. The rearrangement joins TRBV30 to TRBJ2-7; D might be TRBD1 or TRBD2, each matching 7 bases. Germline CDR1 is GTSNPN and CDR2 is SVGIG (reference sequence). The CDR3 is 13 residues long. Trimming cost V 4 bases and J 6 bases, with 16 bases left between them. The CDR3 region has the DNA TGTGCCTGGACTCGCCGGGGGGACAGCGAGCAGTACTTC. It codes for CAWTRRGDSEQYF.

The chain combines TRBV19 with TRBJ2-5; D is possibly TRBD2 (5 bases). This CDR3 is 16 amino acids long. The germline V gene encodes CDR1 LNHDA and CDR2 SQIVND (reference sequence). V dropped 1 base and J dropped 1 base, with 13 bases sitting between them. CDR3 protein: CASSIGGDAFQETQYF. In DNA form, the CDR3 reads TGTGCCAGTAGTATAGGGGGAGACGCCTTCCAAGAGACCCAGTACTTC. The whole variable domain, remainder taken from reference TRBV19 and TRBJ2-5, is DGGITQSPKYLFRKEGQNVTLSCEQNLNHDAMYWYRQDPGQGLRLIYYSQIVNDFQKGDIAEGYSVSREKKESFPLTVTSAQKNPTAFYLCASSIGGDAFQETQYFGPGTRLLVL.

This clonotype has a count of ten or more. The V call is TRBV7-9, the J call TRBJ1-1, with D unresolved. Germline V gene sequence: CDR1 SEHNR, CDR2 FQNEAQ (reference sequence). V lost 3 bases and J 1 base, leaving 6 bases between the germline ends. The CDR3 sequence is 13 residues long. The CDR3 loop is CASSFMENTEAFF. The CDR3 DNA is TGTGCCAGCAGCTTTATGGAGAACACTGAAGCTTTCTTT.

J is TRBJ2-7 and V is TRBV20-1; TRBD2 is a possible D gene (5 bases). CDR3 length: 14 residues. Germline CDR1 and CDR2: DFQATT and SNEGSKA (reference sequence). V was shortened by 1 base and J by 3 bases, with 13 bases between the two germline ends. The CDR3 spells CSARGGDLFYEQYF. The CDR3 DNA reads as TGCAGTGCTAGAGGGGGAGATCTCTTCTACGAGCAGTACTTC.

This clonotype was observed many times. V usage is TRBV5-1 and J usage is TRBJ1-2; possibly TRBD1 for D (6 bases). CDR1 and CDR2 (germline): SGHRS, YFSETQ. The CDR3 loop spans 13 amino acids. Trimming left V 0 bases short and J 5 bases short, with 8 bases between. The CDR3 is CASSLDRAYGYTF. The CDR3 DNA follows: TGCGCCAGCAGCTTGGACAGGGCGTATGGCTACACCTTC.

This clonotype was observed at least ten times. A read error may produce the germline difference seen at one junction end. The rearrangement uses TRBV28 and TRBJ2-7, with no clear D. Germline CDR1 and CDR2: MDHEN and SYDVKM. The CDR3 is 13 residues long. Here the CDR3 DNA reads TGTGCCAGCAGTTTGGCCCCATCCTCCGAGCAGTACTTC. Translating it yields CASSLAPSSEQYF.

This clonotype was observed a handful of times. The rearrangement joins TRBV6-1 to TRBJ2-7; D is possibly TRBD1 (5 bases). Trimming pared 5 bases from V and 2 bases from J, leaving 13 bases between. Germline CDR1 reads MNHNS; CDR2 reads SASEGT. The CDR3 loop spans 14 amino acids. The CDR3 sequence: CASSPLQGPYEQYF. In nucleotides, the CDR3 is TGTGCCAGCAGTCCCTTGCAGGGTCCCTACGAGCAGTACTTC.

This clonotype occurred a few times. The chain joins TRBV6-2 or TRBV6-3 to TRBJ2-7; TRBD2 matches at 13 bases. Losses at the gene ends were 6 bases for V and 6 bases for J; bases not matched to a gene: 14. Germline values: CDR1 MNHEY, CDR2 SVGEGT. This CDR3 contains 17 residues. The CDR3 region is CASSPTGLAGSYGEQYF. In nucleotides, the CDR3 is TGTGCCAGCAGCCCCACGGGACTAGCGGGAAGTTATGGCGAGCAGTACTTC.

This clonotype showed up just a few times. This chain joins TRBV6-1 and TRBJ2-2; the D is unclear. V was cut by 5 bases and J by 10 bases, with 8 bases left in between. Per germline, CDR1 MNHNS and CDR2 SASEGT. This CDR3 contains 11 residues. Here the CDR3 DNA reads TGTGCCAGCAGTCGTAACGCGGAGCTGTTTTTT. Translating gives CASSRNAELFF.

Ten or more counts support this clonotype. This chain joins TRBV20-1 and TRBJ2-4; 12 nucleotides line up with TRBD2. The CDR3 runs 14 residues. With 5 bases clipped from V and 5 bases from J, the junction kept 4 bases outside the gene matches. Germline CDR1 is DFQATT and CDR2 is SNEGSKA (reference sequence). In nucleotides, the CDR3 is TGCAGTGCTGAGACTAGCGGGAGCCAAAACATTCAGTACTTC. It translates to CSAETSGSQNIQYF.

J is TRBJ1-2 and V is TRBV4-3; 8 nucleotides line up with TRBD1. The CDR3 totals 15 residues. Per germline, CDR1 LGHNA and CDR2 YSLEER. With 4 bases clipped from V and 1 base from J, the junction kept 5 bases outside the gene matches. This chain's CDR3 is CASSPGTGLNYGYTF. Here the CDR3 DNA reads TGCGCCAGCAGCCCAGGGACAGGTCTTAACTATGGCTACACCTTC.

The rearrangement links TRBV7-9 to TRBJ2-7, with D perhaps assigned TRBD1 or TRBD2 (5 bases each). Trimming took 6 bases from V and 6 from J, leaving 21 bases between them. Germline-derived CDR1 and CDR2 are SEHNR and FQNEAQ (reference sequence). There are 15 residues in the CDR3. The CDR3 region has the DNA TGTGCCAGCAGTCTATCGGGGACCCAGGGTGGCGAGCAGTACTTC. It is translated as CASSLSGTQGGEQYF.

This clonotype was detected only a few times. The chain combines TRBV28 with TRBJ2-2, with 8 bases aligning to TRBD1. From germline, CDR1 is MDHEN and CDR2 SYDVKM. Unmatched junction bases numbered 6, after V lost 4 bases and J lost 5 bases. The CDR3 totals 15 residues. In DNA, the CDR3 is TGTGCCAGCAGTTCTTGGACAGGGATTACCGGGGAGCTGTTTTTT. It codes for CASSSWTGITGELFF.

This chain joins TRBV12-3 or TRBV12-4 and TRBJ2-2, with 7 bases identical to TRBD1. J gave up 1 base and V 7 bases, and 12 bases lay outside the gene matches. The CDR3 consists of 17 residues. The CDR3 sequence is CASTHPGQVLNTGELFF. The CDR3 DNA reads as TGTGCCAGCACTCATCCCGGACAGGTGTTGAACACCGGGGAGCTGTTTTTT.

Many counts were recorded for this clonotype. This chain uses TRBV11-3 with TRBJ1-1; D unclear. From germline, CDR1 is SGHNT and CDR2 YENEEA. V was pared by 2 bases and J by 5 bases, with 9 bases between. The CDR3 has 13 residues. CDR3 residues: CASSLTEGTEAFF. CDR3 bases: TGTGCCAGCAGCTTAACAGAGGGAACTGAAGCTTTCTTT.